This T cell receptor beta chain came from a study of blood T cells in healthy people across ages. With a J-beta primer mix and a sample-barcoded 5' primer, a second PCR ran about 6 to 11 cycles. TCRdb re-analysed the 5' RACE reads in MiXCR, keeping a single row per CDR3 protein. The sample lists about 930,000 distinct CDR3 sequences; under 35% were seen once. General study points: Naive CD4+ cell counts and diversity both ran higher in long-lived than in aged donors.

To note about this clonotype: The antigen is not known.

V was pared by 9 bases and J by 8 bases, with 22 bases of the junction left unmatched. The germline V gene has CDR1 MGHRA and CDR2 YSYEKL. There are 17 residues in the CDR3. The data were also submitted as part of a second study, on T cells of mothers and their children. That paper states: The study sampled a few healthy Caucasian mothers and their six children. Mothers and children who were related shared slightly more overlap than unrelated pairs, but not significantly more.

The sequence was collected from a woman aged 40 to 50 in good health. The gene calls are TRBV4-1 and TRBJ2-1, with 7 bases lining up with TRBD2. The material sequenced was blood. The CDR3 coding sequence is TGCGCCAGTACGGGGGGAGACCCACTCACGGGGTACTATGAGCAGTTCTTC. It yields the protein CASTGGDPLTGYYEQFF.